Presented here are 25 T cell receptor beta chains from one specimen sequenced in a study of CD8+ T cells in alopecia areata (dated by TCRdb to 2016 to 2019). Libraries came from the immunoSEQ multiplex PCR assay. RNA was extracted from all samples and reverse transcribed into cDNA as template for TCR sequencing. TCRdb took over this immuneACCESS table, retaining in-frame rearrangements with V and J assigned. Such tables are incomplete; in checked studies, under half of the missing clones stem from an unresolved V gene, and the remainder is unexplained. The sample data list about 140,000 clones, and around 57% of these were observed just once. Approximately 4.3% of the sample is in the top ten clones. The sequenced material came from CD4+ T cells sorted from blood. The receptor set was obtained from a human donor in good health.

The V gene is TRBV29-1, the J gene TRBJ2-1, with D unresolved. V was pared by 7 bases and J by 3 bases, with 13 bases between. Germline V gene sequence: CDR1 SQVTM, CDR2 ANQGSEA. The CDR3 is 13 residues long. The CDR3 DNA reads as TGCAGCGCTCAGACTCTAAACTACAATGAGCAGTTCTTC. Encoded protein: CSAQTLNYNEQFF.

The V and J genes are TRBV30 and TRBJ1-3; D uncertain. V dropped 5 bases and J dropped 0 bases, with 8 bases sitting between them. Germline V lookup: CDR1 GTSNPN, CDR2 SVGIG (reference sequence). CDR3 length: 13 amino acids. CDR3: CAWVPGSGNTIYF. Written as DNA, the CDR3 is TGTGCCTGGGTCCCGGGCTCTGGAAACACCATATATTTT. The full variable domain, with the rest looked up from reference TRBV30 and TRBJ1-3, is SQTIHQWPATLVQPVGSPLSLECTVEGTSNPNLYWYRQAAGRGLQLLFYSVGIGQISSEVPQNLSASRPQDRQFILSSKKLLLSDSGFYLCAWVPGSGNTIYFGEGSWLTVV.

This clone occurred a few times. The CDR3 nucleotides read TGTGCCACCAGCAGAACCCTCTCCGGGAGTAGAGATGAGCAGTTCTTC. Its translation: CATSRTLSGSRDEQFF. V is TRBV15 and J is TRBJ2-1, with D perhaps TRBD2 (6 bases). V dropped 2 bases and J dropped 8 bases, with 19 bases sitting between them. CDR3 length: 16 amino acids. Germline CDR1 LNHNV, CDR2 YYDKDF (reference sequence).

This chain connects TRBV29-1 to TRBJ2-7; 12 bases agree with TRBD2. V lost 6 bases and J lost 0; bases outside the gene matches: 9. CDR3 length: 16 amino acids. Germline V gene lookup returns CDR1 SQVTM and CDR2 ANQGSEA. DNA for the CDR3: TGCAGCGTCCCGGGACTAGCGGGCCGAAGCTCCTACGAGCAGTACTTC. Its protein product is CSVPGLAGRSSYEQYF.

The rearrangement links TRBV6-5 to TRBJ2-7; no firm D call. Germline values: CDR1 MNHEY, CDR2 SVGAGI. This CDR3 has 12 amino acids. V lost 11 bases, J lost 1 base, and 12 bases lay in between. This CDR3 reads CAVKGLSYEQYF. CDR3 DNA: TGTGCCGTCAAGGGTTTGTCCTACGAGCAGTACTTC.

V is TRBV2 and J is TRBJ1-3; no clear D. The CDR3 spans 12 residues. Trimming cost V 7 bases and J 3 bases, with 7 bases left between them. The germline CDR1 and CDR2 sequences are SNHLY and FYNNEI. CDR3 sequence reads: CASTRIGNTIYF. DNA of the CDR3: TGTGCCAGCACTCGGATTGGAAACACCATATATTTT.

This clone has just one count. The gene calls are TRBV7-9 and TRBJ2-1, with D hard to call. Trimming stripped 3 bases from V and 10 bases from J, with 10 bases between. Germline CDR1 SEHNR, CDR2 FQNEAQ (reference sequence). The CDR3 is 12 amino acids. As DNA, the CDR3 is TGTGCCAGCAGCTTCGGATCAGCGGAGCAGTTCTTC. This translates into CASSFGSAEQFF.

The CDR3 DNA reads as TGTGCCAGCAGCCCACTGCTAGCGCCCCTAGATACGCAGTATTTT. As protein: CASSPLLAPLDTQYF. The chain recombines TRBV2 with TRBJ2-3, with D perhaps TRBD2 (6 bases). Germline CDR1 is SNHLY and CDR2 is FYNNEI. The ends were cut back, 6 bases at V and 5 bases at J, with 18 bases in the middle. The CDR3 has 15 residues.

In this sample, this clone turned up a few times. The rearrangement joins TRBV18 to TRBJ1-4; D is uncertain. V was trimmed by 2 bases and J by 4 bases, leaving 5 bases between them. The CDR3 is made up of 13 amino acids. Per germline, CDR1 KGHSH and CDR2 LQKENI. The CDR3 sequence: CASSPGLNEKLFF. The CDR3 coding sequence is TGTGCCAGCTCACCAGGGCTTAATGAAAAACTGTTTTTT. Based on the CDR3 plus reference TRBV18 and TRBJ1-4, the full variable domain is NAGVMQNPRHLVRRRGQEARLRCSPMKGHSHVYWYRQLPEEGLKFMVYLQKENIIDESGMPKERFSAEFPKEGPSILRIQQVVRGDSAAYFCASSPGLNEKLFFGSGTQLSVL.

There are many counts of this clone. V usage is TRBV28 and J usage is TRBJ2-7; no definite D call. This CDR3 is 17 amino acids long. V was cut by 3 bases and J by 1 base, with 19 bases left in between. Per the germline V gene, CDR1 is MDHEN and CDR2 is SYDVKM. CDR3 in amino acids: CASSLEKRLRASYEQYF. The CDR3 region has the DNA TGTGCCAGCAGTTTGGAAAAGAGACTTCGAGCATCCTACGAGCAGTACTTC.

This clone was recorded many times. The CDR3: CASSDPGIDTEAFF. Written as DNA, the CDR3 is TGCGCCAGCAGTGATCCAGGGATAGACACTGAAGCTTTCTTT. V and J are TRBV10-2 and TRBJ1-1; D may be TRBD1 (5 bases). The CDR3 spans 14 residues. Trimming removed 3 bases at V and 3 bases at J, with 11 bases between. Germline V gene data show CDR1 as WSHSY and CDR2 as SAAADI.

The V call is TRBV29-1, the J call TRBJ2-1; perhaps TRBD1 as D (5 bases). Per germline, CDR1 SQVTM and CDR2 ANQGSEA. The CDR3 totals 14 residues. V gave up 3 bases and J gave up 3 bases, with 12 bases separating them. The CDR3 DNA reads as TGCAGCGTTGATCCCCAGGGATTCTACAATGAGCAGTTCTTC. This codes for CSVDPQGFYNEQFF.

V and J are TRBV2 and TRBJ2-7; the D gene could be TRBD1 or TRBD2 (5 bases each). Per germline, CDR1 SNHLY and CDR2 FYNNEI. The CDR3 is 13 residues long. V was trimmed by 4 bases and J by 5 bases, leaving 12 bases between them. The CDR3 bases are TGTGCCAGCAGTGTCGAGGGGTACCACGAGCAGTACTTC. Encoded protein: CASSVEGYHEQYF.

This chain links TRBV6-5 with TRBJ1-2; 7 nucleotides align to TRBD1. V dropped 5 bases and J dropped 2; count of bases not matched to a gene: 8. The CDR3 sequence is 15 residues long. Germline V CDR1 and CDR2: MNHEY, SVGAGI. The CDR3 is CASSRQGGGNYGYTF. CDR3 coding DNA: TGTGCCAGCAGTAGACAGGGAGGGGGGAACTATGGCTACACCTTC.

This clone was observed a few times. The chain uses TRBV29-1 and TRBJ1-2; D might be TRBD1 (6 bases). This CDR3 comprises 13 residues. With 6 bases removed from V and 0 bases from J, the gap between germline ends came to 11 bases. Germline-derived CDR1 and CDR2 are SQVTM and ANQGSEA. CDR3 nucleotides: TGCAGCGTCGAGGACAGACCTAACTATGGCTACACCTTC. This encodes CSVEDRPNYGYTF.

This chain links TRBV25-1 with TRBJ2-1; 11 bases line up with TRBD2. Germline-derived CDR1 and CDR2 are MGHDK and SYGVNS. Unmatched junction bases numbered 3, after V lost 4 bases and J lost 4 bases. The CDR3 covers 15 residues. This CDR3 is CASSVGLAGYNEQFF. CDR3 nucleotides: TGTGCCAGCAGTGTCGGACTAGCGGGTTACAATGAGCAGTTCTTC.

This clone turned up a few times. This chain uses TRBV27 with TRBJ1-2; TRBD1 matches 7 bases. Losses at the gene ends were 6 bases for V and 8 bases for J; bases not matched to a gene: 9. This CDR3 comprises 13 residues. Per the germline V gene, CDR1 is MNHEY and CDR2 is SMNVEV (reference sequence). The CDR3 loop is CASRPDRVKGYTF. CDR3 bases: TGTGCCAGCAGACCAGACAGGGTTAAGGGCTACACCTTC.

Only one count was recorded for this clone. V gene TRBV29-1 combines with J gene TRBJ1-2, with D unclear. This CDR3 spans 10 amino acids. In germline, CDR1 is SQVTM, CDR2 ANQGSEA. V shed 7 bases and J shed 8 bases, with 11 bases lying between them. This CDR3 is CSASGSGYTF. In DNA, the CDR3 is TGCAGCGCTTCAGGTAGCGGCTACACCTTC.

This clone has just a few counts. The V gene is TRBV28, the J gene TRBJ2-5, with TRBD2 identical over 7 bases. V was pared by 4 bases and J by 2 bases, with 7 bases of the junction left unmatched. The length of the CDR3 is 15 residues. Per the germline V gene, CDR1 is MDHEN and CDR2 is SYDVKM. CDR3 residues: CASSSPGTIQETQYF. The CDR3 nucleotides read TGTGCCAGCAGTTCGCCGGGGACTATACAAGAGACCCAGTACTTC.

The chain joins TRBV6-1 to TRBJ2-5, with TRBD1 matching over 8 bases. Germline CDR1 is MNHNS and CDR2 is SASEGT. V lost 3 bases, J lost 4 bases, and 10 bases stayed unmatched. The CDR3 extends over 16 amino acids. CDR3 nucleotide sequence: TGTGCCAGCAGTGACGACGGCAGGGGGCAGCGAGAGACCCAGTACTTC. This gives the protein CASSDDGRGQRETQYF.

The sample holds one count of this clone. CDR3: CASSFESGNQPQHF. The CDR3 nucleotides read TGCGCCAGCAGCTTCGAGTCGGGTAATCAGCCCCAGCATTTT. The chain carries TRBV5-1 and TRBJ1-5, with D uncertain. This CDR3 has 14 residues. Per the germline V gene, CDR1 is SGHRS and CDR2 is YFSETQ. V was pared by 2 bases and J by 4 bases, with 10 bases between.

This clone was picked up one time. The rearrangement uses TRBV29-1 and TRBJ2-7; D possibly corresponds to TRBD1 (6 bases). V was clipped by 2 bases and J by 6 bases, with 11 bases between them. The CDR3 runs 12 residues. Germline assignment: CDR1 SQVTM and CDR2 ANQGSEA. CDR3 nucleotide sequence: TGCAGCGTTGAAAGGGGGAGCGTCGAGCAGTACTTC. Protein: CSVERGSVEQYF.

A single count supports this clone. The CDR3 protein is CASSLGTSGSSYNEQFF. CDR3 bases: TGCGCCAGCAGCCTCGGGACTAGCGGGAGCTCCTACAATGAGCAGTTCTTC. The chain couples TRBV4-1 to TRBJ2-1; 14 positions agree with TRBD2. Looked up from germline, CDR1 is MGHRA and CDR2 is YSYEKL. V trimming: 4 bases; J trimming: 0 bases; junction bases outside the gene matches: 2. The CDR3 consists of 17 residues.

The rearrangement joins TRBV19 to TRBJ2-7; 7 bases map to TRBD2. V trimming: 8 bases; J trimming: 3 bases; junction bases outside the gene matches: 7. CDR3 length equals 13 residues. Germline values: CDR1 LNHDA, CDR2 SQIVND (reference sequence). The CDR3 DNA sequence: TGTGCCAGTTCTATAGCGGGCGGCTACGAGCAGTACTTC. Its protein product is CASSIAGGYEQYF. The full variable domain, rest sourced from reference TRBV19 and TRBJ2-7, is DGGITQSPKYLFRKEGQNVTLSCEQNLNHDAMYWYRQDPGQGLRLIYYSQIVNDFQKGDIAEGYSVSREKKESFPLTVTSAQKNPTAFYLCASSIAGGYEQYFGPGTRLTVT.

As for this clone: This sample includes further DNA sequences coding for the same CDR3. The chain couples TRBV2 to TRBJ1-5, with 7 nucleotides matching TRBD1. J gave up 2 bases and V 4 bases, and 2 bases lay outside the gene matches. This CDR3 has 14 amino acids. Germline V gene lookup returns CDR1 SNHLY and CDR2 FYNNEI. CDR3 in amino acids: CASSGQGRNQPQHF. The DNA of the CDR3 is TGTGCCAGCAGTGGACAGGGTCGCAATCAGCCCCAGCATTTT.